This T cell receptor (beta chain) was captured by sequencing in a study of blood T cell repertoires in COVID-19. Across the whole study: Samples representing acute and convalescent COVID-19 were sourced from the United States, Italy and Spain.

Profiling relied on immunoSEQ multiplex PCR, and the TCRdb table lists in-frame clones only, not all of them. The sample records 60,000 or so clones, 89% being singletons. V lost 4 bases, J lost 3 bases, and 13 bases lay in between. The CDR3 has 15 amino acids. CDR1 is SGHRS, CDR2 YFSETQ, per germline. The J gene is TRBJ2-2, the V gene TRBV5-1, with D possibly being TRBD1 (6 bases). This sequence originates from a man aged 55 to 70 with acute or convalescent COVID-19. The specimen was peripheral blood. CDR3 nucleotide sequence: TGCGCCAGCAGCCCCAACAGGGCCGACACCGGGGAGCTGTTTTTT. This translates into CASSPNRADTGELFF.